The clone carrying this TCR beta chain was detected a few times. The sample belongs to a study of T cell repertoires in cytomegalovirus infection. Germline CDR1 reads SGHVS; CDR2 reads FQNEAQ. V trimming: 5 bases; J trimming: 4 bases; junction bases outside the gene matches: 5. The CDR3 totals 14 residues. One entry per CDR3 protein results from TCRdb running MiXCR on the reads. The sample consists of fewer than 200,000 distinct CDR3 sequences, around 20% of them appearing once. V usage is TRBV7-8 and J usage is TRBJ2-5; TRBD2 matches 9 bases. The clonotype originates from a human donor in good health (CMV status not recorded). Some clones in this sample may be carry-over from other donors' samples. The sequencing input was PBMCs. The CDR3 DNA reads TGTGCCAGCAGCAGCACTAGCGGGTCAGAGACCCAGTACTTC. Translated, it gives CASSSTSGSETQYF.